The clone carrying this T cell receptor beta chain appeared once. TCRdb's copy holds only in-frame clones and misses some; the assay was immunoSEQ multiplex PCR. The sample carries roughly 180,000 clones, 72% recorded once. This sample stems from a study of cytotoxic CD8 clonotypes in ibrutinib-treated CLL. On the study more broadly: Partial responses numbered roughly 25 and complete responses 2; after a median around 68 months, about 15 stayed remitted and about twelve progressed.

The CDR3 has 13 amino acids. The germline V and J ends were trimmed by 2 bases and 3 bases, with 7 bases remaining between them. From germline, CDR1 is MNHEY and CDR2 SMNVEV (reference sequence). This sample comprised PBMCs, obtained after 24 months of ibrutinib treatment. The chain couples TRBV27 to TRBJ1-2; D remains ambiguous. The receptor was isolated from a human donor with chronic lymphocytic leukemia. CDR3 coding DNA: TGTGCCAGCAGTTTAAACACCTACTATGGCTACACCTTC. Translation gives CASSLNTYYGYTF.